This TCR beta chain was obtained from a study of regulatory T cells in long-lasting Graves disease. Time point defined: newly diagnosed GD, antithyroid drugs for less than 3 months. Generation of the TCR library employed RNA extracted from PBMCs. Arm-PCR of CDR3 regions and iRepertoire HTBI primers were used to build TCR beta libraries. TCRdb reprocessed the multiplex PCR reads via MiXCR and lists one record per CDR3 protein. Seen here are around 470,000 distinct CDR3 sequences, approximately 15% observed once, and the top ten hold approximately 15%. The same specimen was also included in a second study, on T cells in Graves' hyperthyroidism and ophthalmopathy.

This specimen consisted of peripheral blood mononuclear cells (PBMCs), obtained at new diagnosis, from a patient treated with antithyroid drugs. This TCR derives from a woman aged 45 to 65 with Graves disease.

CDR3 loop: CASSLGVTGTDTQYF. Here the CDR3 DNA reads TGTGCCAGCAGCTTAGGTGTTACCGGCACAGATACGCAGTATTTT. The rearrangement links TRBV7-3 to TRBJ2-3; D gene uncertain. Trimming left V 2 bases short and J 1 base short, with 10 bases between. Germline-derived CDR1 and CDR2 are SGHTA and FQGTGA. The length of the CDR3 is 15 residues. Based on the CDR3 plus reference TRBV7-3 and TRBJ2-3, the full variable domain is GAGVSQTPSNKVTEKGKYVELRCDPISGHTALYWYRQSLGQGPEFLIYFQGTGAADDSGLPNDRFFAVRPEGSVSTLKIQRTERGDSAVYLCASSLGVTGTDTQYFGPGTRLTVL.